This T cell receptor beta chain was documented in a study of T cell responses to AZD1222 COVID-19 vaccine (dated by TCRdb to 2020 to 2022). In the study overall: TCR sequencing covered approximately 230 trial participants: about 210 given two doses of AZD1222 and approximately 26 given two doses of MenACWY control vaccine. Trial participants were enrolled by age into 18-55, 56-69 and 70-plus year subgroups, with around 150, 28 and 57 TCR-sequenced participants respectively. Beyond this particular receptor, the publication reports: Conclusions about previously exposed vaccinees are limited because only six or seven AZD1222 recipients were SARS-CoV-2 seropositive at baseline. Participants were mostly white British, with more females than males. The authors suggested clonal diversity may have been underestimated. The whole spike protein was spanned by vaccine-associated CD4 TCRs, and dominant responses were seen in regions 160-218 and 743-854. Reportedly, close to half of the unique spike-specific TCRs recognized epitopes lying outside the regions that are mutated in the B.1.351 and B.1.1.7 variants. Because no samples from the day 14 peak response were available, repertoires could be characterized only after the peak T cell response. Spike-specific TCR breadth and depth rose significantly after two AZD1222 doses compared with day 0 and with MenACWY recipients. In the small 56-69-year group, the increase in depth fell short of significance, most likely because of low power.

Taken with the paper, the label for time point translates to: about 28 days (+/-7) after the second vaccine dose. The treatment or condition label of this sample denotes: meningococcal conjugate vaccine given as trial control. Samples from vaccinated people were obtained from the UK trials COV001 and COV002, which included a single-blind randomized controlled phase 2/3 trial of AZD1222 (ChAdOx1 nCoV-19) in healthy adults. For TCRbeta chain sequencing, PBMC samples were collected from trial participants at day 0 and at day 28 after the second dose. A note on this clone: The clone's antigen remains unknown. No clone much larger than this one lies a single base away; base qualities are absent.

The CDR3 regions of human TCRbeta chains were analyzed by immunosequencing. The study's own analysis went as follows. TCRs in the repertoires were compared against a reference library of SARS-CoV-2-specific TCRs that had been generated with the MIRA antigen-specificity platform. Breadth was defined as the fraction of unique TCRs that were SARS-CoV-2-associated, and depth was defined as the fraction of total T cells that were SARS-CoV-2-associated. Using the MIRA data, every spike-specific TCR was mapped to the spike region that the TCR reacted to and assigned to either a CD4 or a CD8 class. Log10-transformed breadth and depth values were compared by one-way ANOVA with Sidak's multiple comparisons tests. Here the immuneACCESS table is served through TCRdb, limited to in-frame sequences with V and J called. Missing clones are a known gap in these copies; in checked studies unresolved V genes cover under half, and the rest lacks a known reason. V, J and clone size were drawn from that table, and D and trimming were deduced from the DNA. Here the sample has 130,000 to 150,000 clones; roughly 86% occur a single time. 4.5% to 5.5% of the sample is held by the ten biggest clonotypes.

The receptor was isolated from an adult who received the MenACWY meningococcal vaccine as a control. Sequencing used peripheral blood, obtained 28 days after the second dose of the MenACWY control vaccine.

Read as DNA, the sequence is TGTGCCAGCTCATTCCGTACAGGGATTTCAAACACCGGGGAGCTGTTTTTT. The translation is CASSFRTGISNTGELFF. The sequence links TRBV18 to TRBJ2-2; perhaps TRBD1 is the D gene, with 6 bases matching. Sequences KGHSH (CDR1) and LQKENI (CDR2) are obtained from the germline V gene. V is clipped by 5 bases and J by 2 bases, and the sequence between their germline boundaries is 18 bases long. The CDR3 has 17 amino acids, counting the end cysteine and phenylalanine. The only DNA kept is the CDR3, 51 bases in frame from the first base.